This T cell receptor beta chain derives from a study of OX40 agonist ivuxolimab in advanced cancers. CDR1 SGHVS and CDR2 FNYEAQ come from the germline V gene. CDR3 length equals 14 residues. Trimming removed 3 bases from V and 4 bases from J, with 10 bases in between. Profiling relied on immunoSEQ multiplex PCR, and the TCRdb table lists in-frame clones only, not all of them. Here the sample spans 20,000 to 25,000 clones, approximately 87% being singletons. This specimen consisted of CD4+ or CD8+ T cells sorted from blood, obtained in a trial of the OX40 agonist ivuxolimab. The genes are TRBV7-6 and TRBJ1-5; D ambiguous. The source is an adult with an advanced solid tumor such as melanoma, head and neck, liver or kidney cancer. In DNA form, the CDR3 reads TGTGCCAGCAGCTTTGGAGTCGGTAATCAGCCCCAGCATTTT. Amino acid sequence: CASSFGVGNQPQHF.